Listed here are 11 T cell receptor beta chains from one sample, sequenced in a study of a mutant IDH1 vaccine in newly diagnosed glioma. These TCRs' antigens remain unknown. Sequencing was performed with immunoSEQ multiplex PCR; in TCRdb, only in-frame clones are kept and a portion is missing. Of roughly 32,000 clones in the sample, 60% to 85% were seen once. Time point specified: week 35, safety follow-up. Each dose of the vaccine consisted of 300 ug of mutant IDH1 20-mer peptide, with topical imiquimod. The specimen was PBMCs, collected from a glioma patient whose treatment included an IDH1 peptide vaccine. These receptors originate from a woman in her 30s with glioma. Some clones in this sample may be carry-over from other donors' samples.

The V and J genes are TRBV4-1 and TRBJ1-2; D not certain. V was clipped by 3 bases and J by 8 bases, with 16 bases between them. CDR1 and CDR2 (germline): MGHRA, YSYEKL. The CDR3 spans 14 residues. The CDR3 bases are TGCGCCAGCAGCCAGGAAGGACGGTCAATGGGCTACACCTTC. It is translated as CASSQEGRSMGYTF.

The CDR3 DNA is TGTGCCAGCAGCGACCAGGGGGCAGCCACTGAAGCTTTCTTT. This codes for CASSDQGAATEAFF. The rearrangement joins TRBV9 to TRBJ1-1; 8 nucleotides agree with TRBD1. V dropped 3 bases and J dropped 4; count of bases not matched to a gene: 5. Germline assignment: CDR1 SGDLS and CDR2 YYNGEE. The CDR3 sequence is 14 residues long. The whole variable domain, remainder taken from reference TRBV9 and TRBJ1-1, is DSGVTQTPKHLITATGQRVTLRCSPRSGDLSVYWYQQSLDQGLQFLIQYYNGEERAKGNILERFSAQQFPDLHSELNLSSLELGDSALYFCASSDQGAATEAFFGQGTRLTVV.

The chain has TRBV30 and TRBJ2-7, with 10 bases identical to TRBD1. Losses at the gene ends were 0 bases for V and 2 bases for J; bases not matched to a gene: 4. CDR1 is GTSNPN, CDR2 SVGIG, per germline (reference sequence). The CDR3 spans 15 residues. CDR3 sequence reads: CAWSVGGTGAYEQYF. The CDR3 DNA reads TGTGCCTGGAGTGTAGGCGGGACAGGGGCCTACGAGCAGTACTTC. Full variable domain (outside the CDR3, taken from reference TRBV30 and TRBJ2-7): SQTIHQWPATLVQPVGSPLSLECTVEGTSNPNLYWYRQAAGRGLQLLFYSVGIGQISSEVPQNLSASRPQDRQFILSSKKLLLSDSGFYLCAWSVGGTGAYEQYFGPGTRLTVT.

The chain uses TRBV20-1 and TRBJ2-7, with D unclear. The V end lost 6 bases, the J end lost 6 bases, and 9 bases lay between the germline ends. CDR1 DFQATT and CDR2 SNEGSKA come from the germline V gene (reference sequence). This CDR3 is 10 amino acids long. CDR3 nucleotides: TGCAGTGCCCTTATGGGCGAGCAGTACTTC. It yields the protein CSALMGEQYF.

V and J are TRBV18 and TRBJ1-1; D not resolved. Deletions cut 2 bases from V and 2 bases from J, with 0 bases between. CDR3 length: 11 residues. CDR1 KGHSH and CDR2 LQKENI come from the germline V gene. DNA for the CDR3: TGTGCCAGCTCACCAAACACTGAAGCTTTCTTT. This codes for CASSPNTEAFF.

This chain uses TRBV9 with TRBJ1-2, with D possibly TRBD1 on 5 matching bases. The germline CDR1 and CDR2 sequences are SGDLS and YYNGEE. Trimming cost V 3 bases and J 1 base, with 13 bases left between them. The CDR3 consists of 15 residues. The CDR3 is CASSADSSVNYGYTF. The CDR3, as DNA: TGTGCCAGCAGCGCCGACAGTAGCGTTAACTATGGCTACACCTTC.

The chain recombines TRBV14 with TRBJ1-1; D gene unclear. Trimming took 2 bases from V and 1 from J, leaving 11 bases between them. The germline V gene has CDR1 SGHDN and CDR2 FVKESK. This CDR3 has 15 residues. The CDR3 sequence is CASSQYPGPNTEAFF. DNA for the CDR3: TGTGCCAGCAGCCAATATCCAGGCCCGAACACTGAAGCTTTCTTT.

Remarks on this clone: One end of the junction is discordant with germline, which a read error may explain. V gene TRBV15 combines with J gene TRBJ1-1; no clear D gene. The CDR3 is made up of 14 amino acids. Germline V gene data show CDR1 as LNHNV and CDR2 as YYDKDF (reference sequence). CDR3 residues: CAARVGRLNTEAFF. As DNA, the CDR3 is TGTGCCGCCAGAGTGGGTCGATTGAACACTGAAGCTTTCTTT.

In its sample, this clone was seen a few times. V usage is TRBV15 and J usage is TRBJ2-2; 9 bases fit TRBD1. CDR1 and CDR2 (germline): LNHNV, YYDKDF (reference sequence). J was trimmed by 8 bases and V by 0 bases; bases with no gene match: 4. The CDR3 is 15 residues long. DNA for the CDR3: TGTGCCACCAGCAGAGAAGGGACAGGGACGGGGGAGCTGTTTTTT. It translates to CATSREGTGTGELFF.

The chain uses TRBV10-3 and TRBJ2-3; 14 nucleotides agree with TRBD2. The CDR3 length is 19 residues. J was trimmed by 1 base and V by 7 bases; bases with no gene match: 13. From germline, CDR1 is ENHRY and CDR2 SYGVKD. This CDR3 is CAIKPGLAGDPYRTDTQYF. CDR3 coding DNA: TGTGCCATCAAACCGGGACTAGCGGGAGACCCCTATCGCACAGATACGCAGTATTTT.

The CDR3 DNA reads TGTGCCAGCAGACGAGAGGACAGGGGCGGTTATGGCTACACCTTC. This translates into CASRREDRGGYGYTF. This chain connects TRBV6-5 to TRBJ1-2, with 9 bases fitting TRBD1. CDR1 MNHEY and CDR2 SVGAGI come from the germline V gene. This CDR3 has 15 residues. The V and J ends lost 6 bases and 5 bases, in that order; junction bases with no gene match: 10.